This TCR beta chain was captured in a study of Ad26.COV2.S vaccination and SARS-CoV-2 variants (dated by TCRdb to about 2021). For the wider study: Sequencing of the TCRbeta repertoire served to evaluate the specificity and breadth of SARS-CoV-2-reactive T cell receptors following Ad26.COV2.S vaccination. A total of some 30 samples were included in the TCR-sequenced set, comprising approximately 20 Ad26.COV2.S vaccine recipients, 5 placebo recipients and 8 SARS-CoV-2 convalescent individuals. What the authors observed across the whole study: After vaccination, substantial breadth of spike-specific CD8+ and CD4+ T cell responses was reported. Ad26.COV2.S recipients had higher spike-specific TCR breadth than placebo recipients (P = 0.0014). The authors noted that the TCR breadth and depth analyses may have underestimated total T cell responses. Non-spike TCR breadth was comparable between vaccine and placebo recipients, consistent with the vaccine containing only spike.

The immunoSEQ Assay was the method used to sequence TCRbeta CDR3 regions. After extraction, genomic DNA underwent amplification by bias-controlled multiplex PCR, followed by high-throughput sequencing. On the study's bioinformatics: To quantify the absolute abundance of every unique TCRbeta CDR3 region, sequences were collapsed and filtered. T cell fraction was estimated by normalization of TCRbeta template counts to usable DNA, with usable DNA being measured through amplification of reference genes present in all nucleated cells. Repertoire TCRs were annotated as SARS-CoV-2-specific by exact matching of V gene, CDR3 amino acid sequence and J gene to a known reactive TCR set. The reference SARS-CoV-2 TCR set was obtained from MIRA and was filtered for enrichment in COVID-19-positive ImmuneCODE repertoires, whereby public or cross-reactive TCRs were removed. Based on the MIRA antigens, annotated TCRs were further analysed at the level of specific ORF or position within ORF. Depth was the summed frequency of annotated unique rearrangements, while breadth was defined as annotated unique rearrangements over total unique productive rearrangements. Two-sided Wilcoxon rank-sum tests were applied when comparing TCR breadth between groups. The table was pulled from immuneACCESS by TCRdb, which kept in-frame rearrangements only. Such tables lose some clones; where checked, under half of the loss comes from unresolved V genes, and the rest has no known cause. The DNA was the basis for D and trimming; V, J and clone size are from that table. Present in this sample are approximately 140,000 clones, about nine tenths of which were seen just once. The ten biggest clones cover 4% to 6% of the sample.

As for this clone: The clone's antigen remains unknown. The record has no base qualities; no much larger clone is one base away.

The time point tag for this specimen amounts to: individuals recovered from natural SARS-CoV-2 infection. From the germline V gene, CDR1 is KGHSH and CDR2 is LQKENI. CDR3 length: 15 amino acids, cysteine to phenylalanine. The DNA shown is the 45-base CDR3, in frame from base 1. For this chain, trimming is 3 bases at the V end and 4 bases at the J end, and the number of junction bases without a gene match is 7. The sequenced sample was peripheral blood, obtained after recovery from COVID-19. The chain was built from TRBV18 and TRBJ2-5; the central 8 bases match TRBD2. The sequence was obtained from a human donor who had recovered from COVID-19. At the DNA level, the sequence is TGTGCCAGCTCACCGCAAGGACTAGCCCGAGAGACCCAGTACTTC. It is translated as CASSPQGLARETQYF.